The subject of this entry is one T cell receptor beta chain. The clone's antigen remains unknown. Per-base qualities were not stored, and no clone one base away is much larger. TCR beta CDR3 regions were sequenced from DNA using the immunoSEQ Assay. Concerning the study's data processing: To compute T cell density, TCR beta template counts were normalized to usable DNA, which was estimated by amplifying housekeeping genes. Richness was estimated with the preseqR package, extrapolating to 400,000 templates for PBMC samples and 120,000 templates for tissue samples. Clonality was defined as one minus Pielou's evenness. Tissue-enriched TCRs were identified by differential abundance testing using productive amino-acid clonotypes, minimum total count 5 and alpha 0.1. The Jaccard Index and the Morisita Overlap Index were used to measure how much the repertoires overlapped between compartments. GLIPH clustered TCR beta CDR3s with public tetramer-defined viral CDR3s; viral motifs required at least three viral sequences plus V-gene enrichment. This immuneACCESS table, as held by TCRdb, lists in-frame sequences with V and J called but not all clones. Of the missing ones, under half trace to an unresolved V gene in checked studies; the others have no known cause. V and J calls and clone size come straight from that table; D and trimming were deduced from the DNA. Here the sample has around 3,000 clones; approximately 30% occur a single time. The ten biggest clones cover about 16% of the sample.

These data are taken from a study of T cells in localized non-small cell lung cancer (dated by TCRdb to the early 2020s). Regarding the research as a whole: T cell repertoires of more than 200 early-stage NSCLC patients were analyzed, with tumors being compared against uninvolved tumor-adjacent lungs. The mean age of the NSCLC patients was around 65 years, with 130 or so men and around 99 women. The cohort was made up of around 250 treatment-naive NSCLC patients whose localized lung tumors had been resected. Overall results and qualifications from the work: A median of around 62 of the top 100 tumor clones turned up in the paired uninvolved adjacent lung, and 28 of those clones also ranked among the top 100 of that same adjacent lung. Because the study design was exploratory, TCR variables were selected using unadjusted p-values without false-discovery rate correction. Higher blood T cell density associated with longer overall survival, while higher adjacent-lung clonality associated with shorter survival. Because multi-region tumor sequencing was not done, intratumor heterogeneity could not be ruled out. Uninvolved tumor-adjacent lung showed the highest T cell clonality, higher than tumor, which suggests more focused antigenic responses in the uninvolved tumor-adjacent lung.

At diagnosis, peripheral blood, uninvolved tumor-adjacent lung and tumor were collected and were preserved as a mix of fresh-frozen and FFPE material. Measured from the cysteine to the phenylalanine, the CDR3 is 14 residues long. Kept here is only the CDR3 DNA, which spans 42 bases and is read in frame from base 1. Germline trimming amounts to 3 bases on V and 2 bases on J, with 2 as the count of junction bases outside the gene matches. As encoded in the germline V gene, CDR1 is MDHEN while CDR2 is SYDVKM. The sample here was lung tumor tissue, taken before any cancer treatment. The rearranged chain carries TRBV28 and TRBJ1-2; the junction holds 8 bases that match TRBD1. The source is a man aged 40-75 years with stage III lung adenocarcinoma. The DNA reads as follows: TGTGCCAGCAGTTTGTCAGGGGGCAACTATGGCTACACCTTC. It encodes CASSLSGGNYGYTF.